This is a list of T cell receptor beta chains from one sample in a study of radiotherapy plus CTLA-4 blockade in lung cancer. Repertoires were generated with immunoSEQ multiplex PCR, while TCRdb's copy carries only in-frame clones and drops some. Seen here are roughly 59,000 clones, 72% observed once, and the top ten hold about 8.5%. The sample was peripheral blood, taken from a patient treated with radiotherapy plus ipilimumab. Receptors were obtained from a human donor with non-small cell lung cancer whose response to radiotherapy plus ipilimumab could not be evaluated. CDR3s leave out the opening cysteine and the closing phenylalanine or tryptophan.

CDR3 protein: ASSPLGQGAKKQPQH; J gene: TRBJ1-5; V gene: TRBV16
CDR3 protein: ASKFLSGGGGYT; J gene: TRBJ1-2; V gene: TRBV27
CDR3 protein: ASSFSGYRQPQH; J gene: TRBJ1-5; V gene: TRBV28
CDR3 protein: ASSRERGGANTQY; J gene: TRBJ2-3; V gene: TRBV5-4
CDR3 protein: AWSVLGGGNTIY; J gene: TRBJ1-3; V gene: TRBV30
CDR3 protein: ASSPPRGSGGRTDTQY; J gene: TRBJ2-3; V gene: TRBV18
CDR3 protein: ASSTWTSGVAYEQY; J gene: TRBJ2-7; V gene: TRBV5-1
CDR3 protein: ASSIGLGLAGRSSYEQY; J gene: TRBJ2-7; V gene: TRBV19
CDR3 protein: ASSIVDYSNQPQH; J gene: TRBJ1-5; V gene: TRBV19
CDR3 protein: ASSPTSGKDTQY; J gene: TRBJ2-3; V gene: TRBV18
CDR3 protein: AWSLKIHSPLH; J gene: TRBJ1-6; V gene: TRBV30
CDR3 protein: ASSLAVTSTGYEQY; J gene: TRBJ2-7; V gene: TRBV7-9
CDR3 protein: ASSPAGLTNTEAF; J gene: TRBJ1-1; V gene: TRBV11-2
CDR3 protein: ASSRGLAGLNEQF; J gene: TRBJ2-1; V gene: TRBV5-6
CDR3 protein: ATSGQTGVSYEQY; J gene: TRBJ2-7; V gene: TRBV15
CDR3 protein: ASSSTTNTQY; J gene: TRBJ2-3; V gene: TRBV11-2
CDR3 protein: ASSHGQGANSPLH; J gene: TRBJ1-6; V gene: TRBV4-2
CDR3 protein: AWTLWDSATQY; J gene: TRBJ2-5; V gene: TRBV30
CDR3 protein: ATSRDLELAEEASSTDTQY; J gene: TRBJ2-3; V gene: TRBV15
CDR3 protein: ATSRDDRAPEAF; J gene: TRBJ1-1; V gene: TRBV15
CDR3 protein: ASTLDSTTNEKLF; J gene: TRBJ1-4; V gene: TRBV2
CDR3 protein: ASSNRLAGGTQY; J gene: TRBJ2-5; V gene: TRBV5-1
CDR3 protein: ASNLRLTSQGGELF; J gene: TRBJ2-2; V gene: TRBV19
CDR3 protein: ASSAGETQY; J gene: TRBJ2-5; V gene: TRBV5-1
CDR3 protein: ASRGQGRGEQY; J gene: TRBJ2-7; V gene: TRBV28
CDR3 protein: ASSVGLAGEETQY; J gene: TRBJ2-5; V gene: TRBV9
CDR3 protein: ASGSATGSRNTIY; J gene: TRBJ1-3; V gene: TRBV12-5
CDR3 protein: ASSQGTGVGSYEQY; J gene: TRBJ2-7; V gene: TRBV4-3
CDR3 protein: ASSVGSGAYQETQY; J gene: TRBJ2-5; V gene: TRBV2
CDR3 protein: ASSEGGGSSSADTQY; J gene: TRBJ2-3; V gene: TRBV2
CDR3 protein: ASSQQGASTDTQY; J gene: TRBJ2-3; V gene: TRBV2
CDR3 protein: ASSPGVGNQPQH; J gene: TRBJ1-5; V gene: TRBV5-1
CDR3 protein: ASSYGRTNEKLF; J gene: TRBJ1-4; V gene: TRBV28
CDR3 protein: ASSDWRAGRSYEQY; J gene: TRBJ2-7; V gene: TRBV2
CDR3 protein: ASSSRYSGASRDTQY; J gene: TRBJ2-3; V gene: TRBV19
CDR3 protein: ASSIGLDRDSNQPQH; J gene: TRBJ1-5; V gene: TRBV19
CDR3 protein: ASSPWTGTDGYT; J gene: TRBJ1-2; V gene: TRBV11-2
CDR3 protein: ASSLTGARTDLYGYT; J gene: TRBJ1-2; V gene: TRBV7-9
CDR3 protein: ASRSRTTSGYEQF; J gene: TRBJ2-1; V gene: TRBV11-2
CDR3 protein: ASAADISTDTQY; J gene: TRBJ2-3; V gene: TRBV5-4
CDR3 protein: ASSDPLTGGQETQY; J gene: TRBJ2-5; V gene: TRBV25-1
CDR3 protein: ASSLDRKNTEAF; J gene: TRBJ1-1; V gene: TRBV6-5
CDR3 protein: ASSLSGGFQPQH; J gene: TRBJ1-5; V gene: TRBV27
CDR3 protein: ASSTQTGKNIQY; J gene: TRBJ2-4; V gene: TRBV19
CDR3 protein: ASSWATSGEPYEQY; J gene: TRBJ2-7; V gene: TRBV27
CDR3 protein: ASSPGTALGEQY; J gene: TRBJ2-7; V gene: TRBV2
CDR3 protein: ASSPPPTSPRASEQY; J gene: NA; V gene: TRBV18
CDR3 protein: ASSLVQGGNYGYT; J gene: TRBJ1-2; V gene: TRBV7-9
CDR3 protein: ASLSQGAGTEAF; J gene: TRBJ1-1; V gene: TRBV27
CDR3 protein: ASSDPSGTSGSREQF; J gene: TRBJ2-1; V gene: TRBV9